Listed below are T cell receptor beta chains from one sample, sequenced in a study of patients and donors after allogeneic stem cell transplantation. TCRdb passed the RT-PCR reads through MiXCR, listing each CDR3 protein once. The data contain 20,000 to 30,000 distinct CDR3 sequences, over 7% of them singletons. Sequenced sample: blood, either unsorted or a sorted T cell fraction (not recorded which). Source of these receptors: a human donor who was either an allogeneic HSCT recipient or a stem cell or donor lymphocyte infusion donor (not recorded which). It is not recorded whose cells these are; they may come from a transplant donor. CDR3s include the opening cysteine and the closing phenylalanine or tryptophan. The order of the fields is J gene, clone size, D gene, V gene, CDR3 length, CDR3 protein, CDR3 DNA. A D gene is named only where the DNA matches it firmly. Size values are once, few and many counts, or a class for expanded clones, and some rows have none.

>TRBJ2-5|NA|NA|TRBV7-9|13
CASSPDSFGTQYF
TGTGCCAGCAGCCCCGACTCGTTCGGGACCCAGTACTTC
>TRBJ2-7|medium-sized|NA|TRBV18|14
CASSPLAPTGEQYF
TGTGCCAGCTCACCTTTAGCACCGACGGGCGAGCAGTACTTC
>TRBJ1-2|many|NA|TRBV27|13
CASSPVANYGYTF
TGTGCCAGCAGTCCCGTGGCTAACTATGGCTACACCTTC
>TRBJ2-3|few|TRBD2|TRBV11-1|18
CASSLPFRLAGVEDTQYF
TGTGCCAGCAGCTTACCCTTCCGACTAGCGGGAGTAGAAGATACGCAGTATTTT
>TRBJ2-7|many|NA|TRBV12-3/TRBV12-4|13
CASREQGAREQYF
TGTGCCAGCAGGGAGCAGGGAGCACGCGAGCAGTACTTC
>TRBJ1-5|NA|NA|TRBV5-1|16
CASSLDGGSSNQPQHF
TGCGCCAGCAGCTTGGATGGTGGAAGCAGCAATCAGCCCCAGCATTTT
>TRBJ1-2|few|NA|TRBV20-1|12
CSANRANYGYTF
TGCAGTGCTAACAGAGCAAACTATGGCTACACCTTC
>TRBJ2-7|many|NA|TRBV5-4|12
CASSLLNYEQYF
TGTGCCAGCAGCCTCCTAAACTACGAGCAGTACTTC
>TRBJ2-1|medium-sized|NA|TRBV5-1|15
CASSLEGEPYNEQFF
TGCGCCAGCAGCTTGGAGGGGGAGCCATACAATGAGCAGTTCTTC
>TRBJ2-1|many|TRBD2|TRBV7-9|15
CASSLVGTSVNEQFF
TGTGCCAGCAGCTTAGTTGGGACTAGCGTCAATGAGCAGTTCTTC
>TRBJ1-2|NA|NA|TRBV7-9|15
CASSLATGKWGGYTF
TGTGCCAGCAGCTTAGCCACAGGGAAGTGGGGTGGCTACACCTTC
>TRBJ2-1|many|TRBD2|TRBV20-1|14
CSAPIRTSEAEQFF
TGCAGTGCCCCTATTCGGACTAGCGAAGCTGAGCAGTTCTTC
>TRBJ2-5|NA|NA|TRBV7-9|13
CASSLAQWETQYF
TGTGCCAGCAGCTTAGCCCAATGGGAGACCCAGTACTTC
>TRBJ2-3|many|NA|TRBV20-1|13
CSATVSSTDTQYF
TGCAGTGCTACGGTATCTAGCACAGATACGCAGTATTTT
>TRBJ1-2|many|NA|TRBV29-1|10
CSVGGDGYTF
TGCAGCGTTGGCGGGGATGGCTACACCTTC